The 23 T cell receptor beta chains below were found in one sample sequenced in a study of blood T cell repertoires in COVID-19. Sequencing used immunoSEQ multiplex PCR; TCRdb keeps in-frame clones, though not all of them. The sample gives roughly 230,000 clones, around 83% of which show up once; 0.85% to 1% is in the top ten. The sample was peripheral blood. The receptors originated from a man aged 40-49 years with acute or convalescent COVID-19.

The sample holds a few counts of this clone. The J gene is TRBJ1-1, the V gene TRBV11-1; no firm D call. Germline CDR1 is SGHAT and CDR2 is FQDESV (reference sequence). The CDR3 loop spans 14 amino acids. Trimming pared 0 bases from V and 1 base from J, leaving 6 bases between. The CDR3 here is CASSLARGNTEAFF. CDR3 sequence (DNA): TGTGCCAGCAGCTTAGCGAGAGGGAACACTGAAGCTTTCTTT.

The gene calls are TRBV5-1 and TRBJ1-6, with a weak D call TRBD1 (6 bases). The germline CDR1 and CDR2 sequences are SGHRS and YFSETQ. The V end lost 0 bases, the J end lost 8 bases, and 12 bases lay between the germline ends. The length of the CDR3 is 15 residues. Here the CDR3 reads CASSLDPGADSPLHF. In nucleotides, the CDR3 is TGCGCCAGCAGCTTGGATCCAGGGGCCGATTCACCCCTCCACTTT. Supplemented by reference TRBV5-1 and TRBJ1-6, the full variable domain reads KAGVTQTPRYLIKTRGQQVTLSCSPISGHRSVSWYQQTPGQGLQFLFEYFSETQRNKGNFPGRFSGRQFSNSRSEMNVSTLELGDSALYLCASSLDPGADSPLHFGNGTRLTVT.

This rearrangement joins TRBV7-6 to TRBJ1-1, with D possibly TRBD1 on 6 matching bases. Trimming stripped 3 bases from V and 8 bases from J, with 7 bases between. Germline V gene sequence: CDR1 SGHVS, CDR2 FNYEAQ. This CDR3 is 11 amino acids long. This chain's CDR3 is CASSLGTEAFF. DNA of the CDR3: TGTGCCAGCAGCTTGGGGACAGAAGCTTTCTTT. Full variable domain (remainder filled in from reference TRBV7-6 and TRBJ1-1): GAGVSQSPRYKVTKRGQDVALRCDPISGHVSLYWYRQALGQGPEFLTYFNYEAQQDKSGLPNDRFSAERPEGSISTLTIQRTEQRDSAMYRCASSLGTEAFFGQGTRLTVV.

CDR3 sequence reads: CSVARGGEKLFF. The CDR3 nucleotides read TGCAGCGTTGCGAGGGGGGGTGAAAAACTGTTTTTT. The chain is built from TRBV29-1 and TRBJ1-4; TRBD1 might be the D (6 bases). Germline V lookup: CDR1 SQVTM, CDR2 ANQGSEA. The CDR3 consists of 12 residues. V was shortened by 4 bases and J by 7 bases, with 10 bases between the two germline ends.

CDR3 protein: CASSADRAEQYF. CDR3 DNA sequence: TGTGCCAGCAGTGCGGACAGGGCCGAGCAGTACTTC. V usage is TRBV2 and J usage is TRBJ2-7; 8 nucleotides line up with TRBD1. CDR1 and CDR2 (germline): SNHLY, FYNNEI. V trimming: 4 bases; J trimming: 6 bases; junction bases outside the gene matches: 2. This CDR3 contains 12 residues.

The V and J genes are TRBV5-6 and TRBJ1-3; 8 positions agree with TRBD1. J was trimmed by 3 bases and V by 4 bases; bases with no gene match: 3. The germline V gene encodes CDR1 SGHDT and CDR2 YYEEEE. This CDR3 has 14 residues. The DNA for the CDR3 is TGTGCCAGCAGCCAGGGACAGGTTGGAAACACCATATATTTT. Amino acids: CASSQGQVGNTIYF.

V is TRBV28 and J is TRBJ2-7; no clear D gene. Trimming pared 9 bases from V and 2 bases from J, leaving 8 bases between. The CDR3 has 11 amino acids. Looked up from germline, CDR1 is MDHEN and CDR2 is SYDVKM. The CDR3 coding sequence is TGTGCCAGTGGCCTGGCCTACGAGCAGTACTTC. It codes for CASGLAYEQYF.

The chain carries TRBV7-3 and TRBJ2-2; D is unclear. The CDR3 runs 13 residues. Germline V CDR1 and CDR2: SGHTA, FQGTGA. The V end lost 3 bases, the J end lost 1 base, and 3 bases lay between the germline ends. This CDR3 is CASSFLNTGELFF. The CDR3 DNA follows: TGTGCCAGCAGCTTCTTGAACACCGGGGAGCTGTTTTTT. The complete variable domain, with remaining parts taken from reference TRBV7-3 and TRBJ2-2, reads GAGVSQTPSNKVTEKGKYVELRCDPISGHTALYWYRQSLGQGPEFLIYFQGTGAADDSGLPNDRFFAVRPEGSVSTLKIQRTERGDSAVYLCASSFLNTGELFFGEGSRLTVL.

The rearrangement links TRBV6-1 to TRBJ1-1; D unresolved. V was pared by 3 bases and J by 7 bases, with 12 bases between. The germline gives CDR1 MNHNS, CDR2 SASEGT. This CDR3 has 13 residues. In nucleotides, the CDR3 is TGTGCCAGCAGTGAGAGGTTTAGAGTTGAAGCTTTCTTT. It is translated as CASSERFRVEAFF.

CDR3 DNA: TGTGCCTGGAGTAGGACAGGGCCCCACGAGCAGTACTTC. It translates to CAWSRTGPHEQYF. This sequence joins TRBV30 and TRBJ2-7; TRBD1 matches 8 bases. J gave up 5 bases and V 2 bases, and 5 bases lay outside the gene matches. From germline, CDR1 is GTSNPN and CDR2 SVGIG (reference sequence). The CDR3 has 13 amino acids. The full variable domain, rest sourced from reference TRBV30 and TRBJ2-7, is SQTIHQWPATLVQPVGSPLSLECTVEGTSNPNLYWYRQAAGRGLQLLFYSVGIGQISSEVPQNLSASRPQDRQFILSSKKLLLSDSGFYLCAWSRTGPHEQYFGPGTRLTVT.

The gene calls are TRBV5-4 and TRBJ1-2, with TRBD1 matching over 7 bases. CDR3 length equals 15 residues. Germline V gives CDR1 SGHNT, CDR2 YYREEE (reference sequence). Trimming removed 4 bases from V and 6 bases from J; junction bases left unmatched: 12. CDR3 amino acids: CASSKRQGMMDGYTF. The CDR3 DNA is TGTGCCAGCAGCAAGAGACAGGGAATGATGGATGGCTACACCTTC.

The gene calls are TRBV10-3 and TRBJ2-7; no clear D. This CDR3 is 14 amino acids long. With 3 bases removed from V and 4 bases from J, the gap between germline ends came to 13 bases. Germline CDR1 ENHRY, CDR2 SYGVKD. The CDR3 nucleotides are TGTGCCATCAGTGAAAACCGCGGAGCTTACGAGCAGTACTTC. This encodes CAISENRGAYEQYF.

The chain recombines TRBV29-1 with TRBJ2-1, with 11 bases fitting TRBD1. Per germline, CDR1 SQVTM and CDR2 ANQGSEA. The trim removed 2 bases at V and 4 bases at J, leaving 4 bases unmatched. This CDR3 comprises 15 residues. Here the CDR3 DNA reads TGCAGCGTTGAACAACGGGACAGGGGGTACAATGAGCAGTTCTTC. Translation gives CSVEQRDRGYNEQFF.

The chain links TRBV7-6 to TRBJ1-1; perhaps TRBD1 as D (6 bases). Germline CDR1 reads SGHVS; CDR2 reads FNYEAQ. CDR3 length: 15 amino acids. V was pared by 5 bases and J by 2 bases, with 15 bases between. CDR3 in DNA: TGTGCCAGCAGCCGGCAGGGGATAAGCAACACTGAAGCTTTCTTT. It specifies CASSRQGISNTEAFF.

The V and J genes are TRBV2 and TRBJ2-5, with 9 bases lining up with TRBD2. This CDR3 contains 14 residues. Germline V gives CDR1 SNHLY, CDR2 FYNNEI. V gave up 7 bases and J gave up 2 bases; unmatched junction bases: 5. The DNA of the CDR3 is TGTGCCAGCATCCTAGCGGGGCTACAAGAGACCCAGTACTTC. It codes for CASILAGLQETQYF.

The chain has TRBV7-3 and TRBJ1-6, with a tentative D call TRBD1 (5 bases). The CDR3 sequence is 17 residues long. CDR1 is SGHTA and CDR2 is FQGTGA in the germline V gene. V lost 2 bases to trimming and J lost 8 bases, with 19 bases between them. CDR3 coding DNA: TGTGCCAGCAGCTTATCTCCGGCGGGGGGTCTGGATTCACCCCTCCACTTT. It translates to CASSLSPAGGLDSPLHF.

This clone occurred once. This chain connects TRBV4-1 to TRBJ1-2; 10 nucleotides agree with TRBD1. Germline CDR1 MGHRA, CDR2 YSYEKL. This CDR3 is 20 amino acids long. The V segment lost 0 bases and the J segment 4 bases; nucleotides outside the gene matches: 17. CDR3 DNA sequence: TGCGCCAGCAGCCAAGATCTTTCGGGTGTATGGACAGGGGGATCCTATGGCTACACCTTC. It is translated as CASSQDLSGVWTGGSYGYTF.

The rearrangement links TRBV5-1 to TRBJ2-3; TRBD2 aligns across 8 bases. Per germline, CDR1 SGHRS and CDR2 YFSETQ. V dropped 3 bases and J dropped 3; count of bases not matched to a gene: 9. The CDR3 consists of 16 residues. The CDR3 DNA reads TGCGCCAGCAGCTCGGGTCACCGGGGGGGAACAGATACGCAGTATTTT. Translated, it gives CASSSGHRGGTDTQYF.

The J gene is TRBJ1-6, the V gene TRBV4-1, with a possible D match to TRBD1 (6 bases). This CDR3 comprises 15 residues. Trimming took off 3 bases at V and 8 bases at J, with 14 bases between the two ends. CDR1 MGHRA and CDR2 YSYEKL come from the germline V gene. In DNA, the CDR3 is TGCGCCAGCAGCCAGTACCGGGACACGGATTCACCCCTCCACTTT. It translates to CASSQYRDTDSPLHF.

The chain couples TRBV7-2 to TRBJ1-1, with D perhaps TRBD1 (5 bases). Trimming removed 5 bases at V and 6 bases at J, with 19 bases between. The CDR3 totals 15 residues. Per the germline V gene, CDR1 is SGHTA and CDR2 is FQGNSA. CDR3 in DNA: TGTGCCAGCAGCCCTCCGCGGGGGACGGTCCCTGAAGCTTTCTTT. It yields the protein CASSPPRGTVPEAFF. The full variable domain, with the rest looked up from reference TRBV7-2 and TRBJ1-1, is GAGVSQSPSNKVTEKGKDVELRCDPISGHTALYWYRQSLGQGLEFLIYFQGNSAPDKSGLPSDRFSAERTGGSVSTLTIQRTQQEDSAVYLCASSPPRGTVPEAFFGQGTRLTVV.

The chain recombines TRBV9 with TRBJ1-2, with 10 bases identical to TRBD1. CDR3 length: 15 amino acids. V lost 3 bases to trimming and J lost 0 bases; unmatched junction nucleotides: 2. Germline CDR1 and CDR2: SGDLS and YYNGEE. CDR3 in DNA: TGTGCCAGCAGCGCCGACAGGGGGCCTAACTATGGCTACACCTTC. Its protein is CASSADRGPNYGYTF. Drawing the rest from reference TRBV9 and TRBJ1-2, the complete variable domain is DSGVTQTPKHLITATGQRVTLRCSPRSGDLSVYWYQQSLDQGLQFLIQYYNGEERAKGNILERFSAQQFPDLHSELNLSSLELGDSALYFCASSADRGPNYGYTFGSGTRLTVV.

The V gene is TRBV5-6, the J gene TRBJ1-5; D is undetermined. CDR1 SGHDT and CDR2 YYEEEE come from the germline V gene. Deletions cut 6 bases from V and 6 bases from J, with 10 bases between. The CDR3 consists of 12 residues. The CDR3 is CASTSGSQPQHF. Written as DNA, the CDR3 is TGTGCCAGCACCTCCGGGAGTCAGCCCCAGCATTTT. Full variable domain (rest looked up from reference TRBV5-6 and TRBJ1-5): DAGVTQSPTHLIKTRGQQVTLRCSPKSGHDTVSWYQQALGQGPQFIFQYYEEEERQRGNFPDRFSGHQFPNYSSELNVNALLLGDSALYLCASTSGSQPQHFGDGTRLSIL.

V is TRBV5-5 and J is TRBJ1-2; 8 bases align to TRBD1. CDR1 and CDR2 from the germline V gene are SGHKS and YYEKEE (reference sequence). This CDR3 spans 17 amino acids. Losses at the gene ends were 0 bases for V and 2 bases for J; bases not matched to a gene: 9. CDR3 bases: TGTGCCAGCAGCTTGGAGCCCAGGGGGCCCTCGAACTATGGCTACACCTTC. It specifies CASSLEPRGPSNYGYTF.